The TCR beta chain described here comes from a study of T cells in localized non-small cell lung cancer. The germline V gene has CDR1 PRHDT and CDR2 FYEKMQ (reference sequence). Trimming stripped 2 bases from V and 5 bases from J, with 10 bases between. The CDR3 loop spans 14 amino acids. Clones were read by immunoSEQ multiplex PCR, and TCRdb kept only the in-frame ones, dropping some. The sample yields under 35,000 clones, over 75% seen once. The TCR sequence derives from a male donor at least 60 years old with stage III squamous cell lung carcinoma. Source: peripheral blood, taken before any cancer treatment. The V call is TRBV13, the J call TRBJ2-1, with D perhaps assigned TRBD1 or TRBD2 (5 bases each). The CDR3 protein is CASSLRGANNEQFF. The CDR3 region has the DNA TGTGCCAGCAGCTTACGAGGGGCCAACAATGAGCAGTTCTTC.